The 7 T cell receptor beta chains presented below share a single source sample, sequenced in a study of T cell repertoires in cytomegalovirus infection (dated by TCRdb to between 2018 and 2021). For these receptors, no antigen is known. Sequencing was performed on an Illumina HiSeq 1500. TCRdb took the public reads, trimmed them with fastp at Q25, ran MiXCR for clone calling and kept in-frame beta chains. CDR3 protein duplicates are merged, each entry listing the most common genes and DNA. The sample data list a few hundred thousand distinct CDR3 sequences, and around 40% of these were observed just once. The top ten hold 48% of the sample. Sample treatment or condition, as interpreted from the label and publication: in vitro stimulation with specific CMV peptide epitopes to enrich CMV-specific T cells. The sequencing here drew on cultured PBMCs, taken from culture after CMV antigen stimulation. These receptors came from a human donor in good health (CMV status not recorded). Some clones in this sample may be carry-over from other donors' samples.

There are a few counts of this clonotype. Relative to the germline gene, one junction end is altered; a read error may explain this. V and J are TRBV4-1 and TRBJ1-6, with 8 bases identical to TRBD1. The CDR3 totals 17 residues. Germline assignment: CDR1 MGHRA and CDR2 YSYEKL. The CDR3 sequence: CASSQDDRGQWGSPLHF. CDR3 coding DNA: TGTGCCAGCAGCCAAGATGACAGGGGTCAATGGGGTTCACCCCTCCACTTT.

The rearrangement links TRBV6-5 to TRBJ1-1, with TRBD1 matching 8 bases. Germline V gives CDR1 MNHEY, CDR2 SVGAGI. After removal of 4 bases from V and 9 bases from J, the junction contained 4 bases not matched to a gene. CDR3 length equals 12 residues. Written as DNA, the CDR3 is TGTGCCAGCAGTTTGGACAGGGTAAAAGCTTTCTTT. Its protein product is CASSLDRVKAFF.

The V and J genes are TRBV7-9 and TRBJ1-1; weak D call: TRBD1 (6 bases). CDR3 size: 16 residues. CDR1 and CDR2 (germline): SEHNR, FQNEAQ (reference sequence). Between the trimmed V and J ends, which lost 2 bases and 1 base, there was a span of 14 bases. For the CDR3, the DNA is TGTGCCAGCAGCTTAATATGGGGGGGCCCGAACACTGAAGCTTTCTTT. This translates into CASSLIWGGPNTEAFF.

This chain joins TRBV2 and TRBJ2-1; 10 bases are a match to TRBD2. The J segment lost 4 bases and the V segment lost 6 bases, leaving 15 bases of the junction unmatched. This CDR3 has 18 residues. Germline V gene lookup returns CDR1 SNHLY and CDR2 FYNNEI. The CDR3 reads CASRGGTSATLGYNEQFF. CDR3 DNA: TGTGCCAGCAGAGGTGGGACTAGCGCTACGCTGGGATACAATGAGCAGTTCTTC. The whole variable domain, remainder taken from reference TRBV2 and TRBJ2-1, is EPEVTQTPSHQVTQMGQEVILRCVPISNHLYFYWYRQILGQKVEFLVSFYNNEISEKSEIFDDQFSVERPDGSNFTLKIRSTKLEDSAMYFCASRGGTSATLGYNEQFFGPGTRLTVL.

The table lists this clonotype with a few counts. The J gene is TRBJ1-2, the V gene TRBV6-1; D not resolved. The CDR3 is 16 amino acids. Germline V gene sequence: CDR1 MNHNS, CDR2 SASEGT. V lost 4 bases and J 0 bases, leaving 15 bases between the germline ends. This CDR3 is CASSARTLPTNYGYTF. For the CDR3, the DNA is TGTGCCAGCAGTGCTAGGACGCTCCCCACTAACTATGGCTACACCTTC.

This chain connects TRBV12-3 or TRBV12-4 to TRBJ1-3; no reliable D call. Trimming cost V 1 base and J 0 bases, with 7 bases left between them. The CDR3 is 15 residues long. The CDR3 loop reads CASSLGATSGNTIYF. CDR3 DNA sequence: TGTGCCAGCAGTTTAGGGGCGACCTCTGGAAACACCATATATTTT.

V and J are TRBV5-1 and TRBJ1-1; no clear D. The CDR3 extends over 13 amino acids. Germline lookup yields CDR1 SGHRS and CDR2 YFSETQ. The V gene lost 3 bases and the J gene lost 0 bases, with 6 bases spanning the gap. The CDR3 DNA reads as TGCGCCAGCAGCTGGGAGTTGAACACTGAAGCTTTCTTT. Its translation: CASSWELNTEAFF.